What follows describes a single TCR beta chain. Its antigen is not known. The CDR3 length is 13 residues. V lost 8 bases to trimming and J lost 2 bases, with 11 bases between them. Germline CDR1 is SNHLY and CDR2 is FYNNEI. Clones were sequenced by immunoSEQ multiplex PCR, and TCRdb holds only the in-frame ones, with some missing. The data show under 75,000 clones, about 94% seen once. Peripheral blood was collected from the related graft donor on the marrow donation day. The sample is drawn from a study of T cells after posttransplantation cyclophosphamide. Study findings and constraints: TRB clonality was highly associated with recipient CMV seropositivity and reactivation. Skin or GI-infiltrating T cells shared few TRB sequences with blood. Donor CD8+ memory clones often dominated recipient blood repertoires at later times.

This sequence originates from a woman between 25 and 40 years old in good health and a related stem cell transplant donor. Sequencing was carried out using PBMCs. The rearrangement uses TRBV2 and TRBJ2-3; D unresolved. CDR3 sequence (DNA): TGTGCCAGCCGGGCCTATTTCACAGATACGCAGTATTTT. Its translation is CASRAYFTDTQYF.